The 16 T cell receptor beta chains below were found in one sample sequenced in a study of vaccination effects on CD4 cells after COVID-19 (dated 2022 in TCRdb). The ViraFEST assay stimulated PBMC with viral peptide pools and then used TCR sequencing to identify antigen-specific CD4+ T cell clonotypes by expansion. After around ten days of culture, CD4+ T cells were isolated with the EasySep CD4+ T cell isolation kit. No antigen is known for these receptors. Libraries came from the immunoSEQ multiplex PCR assay. Not all clones reach the TCRdb copy of this immuneACCESS table, which keeps in-frame sequences only. Checked studies attribute under half of the gap to unresolved V genes and leave the rest unexplained. The sample table contains about 31,000 clones; only one count was recorded for 55% to 75% of them. 25% to 30% of the sample comes from the top ten. This material consisted of CD4+ T cells from PBMCs cultured with HCoV-229E spike peptides, taken before COVID-19 vaccination. The label giving this sample's cell subset or site can be read as: HCoV-229E spike overlapping peptide pool stimulation. The receptor set was obtained from a human donor who received a COVID-19 vaccine.

The CDR3 here is CASSSGQGARNQPQHF. The CDR3 DNA reads TGTGCCAGCAGCTCCGGACAGGGGGCGAGGAATCAGCCCCAGCATTTT. The V gene is TRBV28, the J gene TRBJ1-5, with TRBD1 matching 11 bases. The length of the CDR3 is 16 residues. The J segment lost 4 bases and the V segment lost 6 bases, leaving 8 bases of the junction unmatched. CDR1 and CDR2 (germline): MDHEN, SYDVKM.

V gene TRBV5-6 combines with J gene TRBJ1-2; no firm D call. Germline V CDR1 and CDR2: SGHDT, YYEEEE. The V end lost 0 bases, the J end lost 4 bases, and 10 bases lay between the germline ends. The CDR3 has 14 residues. Here the CDR3 reads CASSLAQILYGYTF. CDR3 coding DNA: TGTGCCAGCAGCTTGGCCCAGATTCTCTATGGCTACACCTTC.

The sample holds a few counts of this clone. The chain employs TRBV30 and TRBJ1-6; D possibly corresponds to TRBD1 (5 bases). The CDR3 covers 15 residues. Trimming stripped 0 bases from V and 8 bases from J, with 14 bases between. Germline V gene data show CDR1 as GTSNPN and CDR2 as SVGIG (reference sequence). CDR3 sequence reads: CAWSVRGFGDSPLHF. CDR3 nucleotide sequence: TGTGCCTGGAGTGTACGGGGCTTTGGGGATTCACCCCTCCACTTT.

The chain carries TRBV12-3 or TRBV12-4 and TRBJ1-1; D gene uncertain. V was shortened by 5 bases and J by 5 bases, with 12 bases between the two germline ends. The CDR3 is made up of 13 amino acids. Written as DNA, the CDR3 is TGTGCCAGCAGTCTCCACGGCGGGACTGAAGCTTTCTTT. Translation gives CASSLHGGTEAFF.

The DNA of the CDR3 is TGTGCCAGCAGTTTAGGGACAGGGCCCGGGGAGCTGTTTTTT. Amino acid sequence: CASSLGTGPGELFF. V and J are TRBV27 and TRBJ2-2, with TRBD1 identical over 9 bases. The CDR3 is 14 amino acids. Germline V gives CDR1 MNHEY, CDR2 SMNVEV (reference sequence). J lost 6 bases, V lost 2 bases, and 1 base had no gene match.

The genes are TRBV12-1 and TRBJ2-7. TRBV12-1 is a pseudogene segment. This CDR3 is built from 10 residues. For the CDR3, the DNA is TGTGCCAGCAGCTTTTGCGAGCAGTACTTC. This encodes CASSFCEQYF.

The rearrangement joins TRBV7-2 to TRBJ2-7; D perhaps matches TRBD1 (6 bases). This CDR3 has 12 residues. Germline V gene lookup returns CDR1 SGHTA and CDR2 FQGNSA. The V end was cut by 6 bases, the J end by 3 bases, with 9 bases between. The CDR3 is CASRLQGYEQYF. CDR3 in DNA: TGTGCCAGCAGACTACAGGGCTACGAGCAGTACTTC.

In nucleotides, the CDR3 is TGTGCCAGCAGCCATCGGACAGGGGATAATGCCTACAATGAGCAGTTCTTC. Protein product: CASSHRTGDNAYNEQFF. The rearrangement uses TRBV7-9 and TRBJ2-1; 9 nucleotides match TRBD1. Losses at the gene ends were 5 bases for V and 2 bases for J; bases not matched to a gene: 10. CDR1 is SEHNR, CDR2 FQNEAQ, per germline (reference sequence). CDR3 length equals 17 residues. The full variable domain, completed using reference TRBV7-9 and TRBJ2-1, is DTGVSQNPRHKITKRGQNVTFRCDPISEHNRLYWYRQTLGQGPEFLTYFQNEAQLEKSRLLSDRFSAERPKGSFSTLEIQRTEQGDSAMYLCASSHRTGDNAYNEQFFGPGTRLTVL.

Only a few counts were recorded for this clone. The chain carries TRBV2 and TRBJ2-3, with D tentatively TRBD2 (5 bases). V lost 3 bases and J lost 6, with 10 bases in between. Per the germline V gene, CDR1 is SNHLY and CDR2 is FYNNEI. This CDR3 contains 13 residues. The CDR3 protein is CASSDLGIDTQYF. The DNA of the CDR3 is TGTGCCAGCAGTGATCTCGGGATTGATACGCAGTATTTT.

The V and J genes are TRBV6-1 and TRBJ1-1; no definite D call. With 2 bases removed from V and 8 bases from J, the gap between germline ends came to 12 bases. Germline values: CDR1 MNHNS, CDR2 SASEGT. There are 13 residues in the CDR3. Here the CDR3 reads CASSESAAVEAFF. The CDR3 DNA sequence: TGTGCCAGCAGTGAATCGGCGGCAGTCGAAGCTTTCTTT.

The V gene is TRBV19, the J gene TRBJ1-2; D perhaps matches TRBD1 (5 bases). There are 16 residues in the CDR3. Germline assignment: CDR1 LNHDA and CDR2 SQIVND (reference sequence). V was trimmed by 0 bases and J by 6 bases, leaving 17 bases between them. As DNA, the CDR3 is TGTGCCAGTAGTATAGATTTGCACAGGAAGGGAGATGGCTACACCTTC. It codes for CASSIDLHRKGDGYTF.

The chain has TRBV4-2 and TRBJ2-5, with D maybe TRBD2 (6 bases). The CDR3 is made up of 13 amino acids. Germline V lookup: CDR1 LGHNA, CDR2 YNFKEQ. The V and J ends lost 0 bases and 5 bases respectively, with 7 bases between them. The CDR3 protein is CASSQEGGETQYF. CDR3 nucleotide sequence: TGTGCCAGCAGCCAAGAGGGAGGCGAGACCCAGTACTTC.

CDR3 in DNA: TGTGCCAGTACCCGCTCGGGGATACAGGGGTCCGGCTACACCTTC. Its translation is CASTRSGIQGSGYTF. The chain recombines TRBV19 with TRBJ1-2; TRBD1 aligns across 7 bases. The germline gives CDR1 LNHDA, CDR2 SQIVND (reference sequence). This CDR3 has 15 residues. V was pared by 7 bases and J by 8 bases, with 16 bases of the junction left unmatched.

This chain joins TRBV3-1 (or the pseudogene TRBV3-2) and TRBJ2-7; 11 bases line up with TRBD2. Germline assignment: CDR1 LGHDT and CDR2 YNNKEL (reference sequence). The V and J ends lost 4 bases and 1 base, in that order; junction bases with no gene match: 3. This CDR3 comprises 15 residues. Here the CDR3 DNA reads TGTGCCAGCAGCCTTGGGACTAGCGGATCCTACGAGCAGTACTTC. Translation gives CASSLGTSGSYEQYF.

This chain connects TRBV12-3 or TRBV12-4 to TRBJ1-5; D uncertain. The CDR3 covers 12 residues. The ends were cut back, 6 bases at V and 3 bases at J, with 6 bases in the middle. The CDR3 bases are TGTGCCAGCAGCGACTCCAATCAGCCCCAGCATTTT. Amino acids: CASSDSNQPQHF.

Only a few counts were recorded for this clone. This chain links TRBV3-1 (or the pseudogene TRBV3-2) with TRBJ1-2; D is uncertain. The germline V gene encodes CDR1 LGHDT and CDR2 YNNKEL (reference sequence). V shed 1 base and J shed 7 bases, with 19 bases lying between them. This CDR3 is 16 amino acids long. CDR3 DNA sequence: TGTGCCAGCAGCCAAGTTAAGGGCCCCGCTGGGAGTGGCTACACCTTC. Translation: CASSQVKGPAGSGYTF.